The 11 T cell receptor beta chains listed next were all sequenced from one sample in a study of response to subunit inactivated influenza vaccine. Each CDR3 protein is one row after TCRdb ran MiXCR on the RT-PCR reads. Of a few hundred thousand distinct CDR3 sequences listed, approximately 14% were seen once; the top ten hold over 8.5%. The material sequenced was PBMCs from blood, taken 12 days after vaccination. The origin of the receptors is a man aged 50 or older who received an inactivated influenza vaccine.

This clonotype was observed at least ten times. The chain combines TRBV12-3 or TRBV12-4 with TRBJ2-2; 8 bases align to TRBD2. Trimming cost V 3 bases and J 7 bases; bases outside gene matches: 4. This CDR3 spans 14 amino acids. The CDR3 DNA is TGTGCCAGCAGTTTCCGCGCGGGGGGCGGGGAGCTGTTTTTT. As protein: CASSFRAGGGELFF.

The chain couples TRBV20-1 to TRBJ1-2, with no clear D. The length of the CDR3 is 14 residues. Germline CDR1 and CDR2: DFQATT and SNEGSKA (reference sequence). Deletions cut 6 bases from V and 0 bases from J, with 14 bases between. The CDR3 DNA sequence: TGCAGTGCGGTCTCGAGACTTGCTAACTATGGCTACACCTTC. It specifies CSAVSRLANYGYTF.

This clonotype was found a few times. V gene TRBV7-2 combines with J gene TRBJ2-6, with D unresolved. V lost 0 bases and J 2 bases, leaving 11 bases between the germline ends. The CDR3 runs 17 residues. Germline V CDR1 and CDR2: SGHTA, FQGNSA. The CDR3 is CASSLALSGAGANVLTF. The CDR3 nucleotides are TGTGCCAGCAGCTTAGCGTTATCTGGGGCTGGGGCCAACGTCCTGACTTTC.

The chain is built from TRBV5-1 and TRBJ1-1; D is unclear. The CDR3 is made up of 15 amino acids. Germline V lookup: CDR1 SGHRS, CDR2 YFSETQ. V lost 4 bases and J 2 bases, leaving 15 bases between the germline ends. This CDR3 is CASSRGSSGNTEAFF. CDR3 bases: TGCGCCAGCAGCCGTGGAAGTTCGGGAAACACTGAAGCTTTCTTT.

This clonotype occurred many times. An end of the junction differs from the germline gene, which may be a read error. This rearrangement joins TRBV15 to TRBJ2-1, with TRBD2 identical over 13 bases. The CDR3 is 22 amino acids. Germline V gene lookup returns CDR1 LNHNV and CDR2 YYDKDF (reference sequence). CDR3 DNA: TGTGCCACCAGCACTTTTGGCGGGACTAGCGGGAAGGGAAGGGAAATGAGTAATGCGCAGTTCTTC. The encoded protein is CATSTFGGTSGKGREMSNAQFF. Filled out from reference TRBV15 and TRBJ2-1, the complete variable domain reads DAMVIQNPRYQVTQFGKPVTLSCSQTLNHNVMYWYQQKSSQAPKLLFHYYDKDFNNEADTPDNFQSRRPNTSFCFLDIRSPGLGDTAMYLCATSTFGGTSGKGREMSNAQFFGPGTRLTVL.

This clonotype occurred a few times. The chain has TRBV15 and TRBJ1-6; D is unclear. The CDR3 is 13 amino acids. Germline V gene data show CDR1 as LNHNV and CDR2 as YYDKDF (reference sequence). The V gene lost 0 bases and the J gene lost 9 bases, with 6 bases spanning the gap. The CDR3 loop reads CATSRDSGSPLHF. CDR3 nucleotides: TGTGCCACCAGCAGAGACTCGGGTTCACCCCTCCACTTT.

This clonotype was seen only once. The rearrangement uses TRBV20-1 and TRBJ1-6; D not resolved. This CDR3 has 15 amino acids. Germline V gene lookup returns CDR1 DFQATT and CDR2 SNEGSKA (reference sequence). Trimming cost V 0 bases and J 10 bases, with 16 bases left between them. The CDR3 DNA follows: TGCAGTGCTAGAGATTGGCCGCGCGTTGACTCACCCCTCCACTTT. Translation: CSARDWPRVDSPLHF.

The V gene is TRBV20-1, the J gene TRBJ2-7; D is possibly TRBD1 (5 bases). The CDR3 contains 14 residues. CDR1 is DFQATT, CDR2 SNEGSKA, per germline (reference sequence). Trimming shortened V by 1 base and J by 2 bases, and 12 bases separated the two germline ends. In nucleotides, the CDR3 is TGCAGTGCTAGAGGGACATTTAAAGCCTACGAGCAGTACTTC. Translation: CSARGTFKAYEQYF.

The rearrangement links TRBV29-1 to TRBJ2-2; TRBD1 matches 7 bases. Germline trimming cut 0 bases from V and 5 bases from J; bases unmatched to any gene: 9. The germline V gene encodes CDR1 SQVTM and CDR2 ANQGSEA. CDR3 size: 16 residues. In DNA, the CDR3 is TGCAGCGTTGAAGACCCCGACAGGGAAGAGACCGGGGAGCTGTTTTTT. Amino acids: CSVEDPDREETGELFF.

J is TRBJ2-6 and V is TRBV12-3 or TRBV12-4, with D uncertain. V shed 7 bases and J shed 0 bases, with 13 bases lying between them. This CDR3 has 16 residues. The CDR3 region has the DNA TGTGCCAGCACCCCTGAGGCTCACTCTGGGGCCAACGTCCTGACTTTC. Translated, it gives CASTPEAHSGANVLTF.

Only a few counts were recorded for this clonotype. The V call is TRBV9, the J call TRBJ1-2, with 7 bases fitting TRBD1. With 4 bases clipped from V and 6 bases from J, the junction kept 6 bases outside the gene matches. The CDR3 extends over 13 amino acids. Germline V gives CDR1 SGDLS, CDR2 YYNGEE. The CDR3: CASSRDRADGYTF. The CDR3 bases are TGTGCCAGCAGCCGAGACAGGGCTGATGGCTACACCTTC.